The sequence of this T cell receptor (beta chain) was determined in a study of T-cell reconstitution after alpha-beta-depleted transplantation in children. Worth noting for this clonotype: The antigen is undetermined.

The CDR3 has 18 residues. Germline loops: CDR1 SGHKS, CDR2 YYEKEE (reference sequence). Trimming took off 5 bases at V and 2 bases at J, with 25 bases between the two ends. Findings and caveats of the study: Newly made T cells mostly supplied T-cell counts and diversity one year after transplant.

Unique molecular identifiers were incorporated during preparation of the TCRbeta library. TCRdb reprocessed the PCR reads via MiXCR and lists one record per CDR3 protein. The sample yields 200,000 to 250,000 distinct CDR3 sequences, roughly 7% seen once. V and J are TRBV5-5 and TRBJ1-1, with D possibly matching TRBD1 (6 bases). This receptor was taken from a boy aged 2 to 10 with acute lymphoblastic leukemia, due to receive a stem cell transplant. The sample here was PBMCs, taken before TCRalphabeta/CD19-depleted stem cell transplant. The CDR3 bases are TGTGCCAGCAGTTTCAAAGTGAAGACAGGTCCGGTTAACACTGAAGCTTTCTTT. This sequence encodes CASSFKVKTGPVNTEAFF.